This TCR beta chain appears in the sequencing data of a study of immune cell composition in non-small cell lung cancer (dated by TCRdb to between 2016 and 2019). With regard to the full study: To assign histologic subtype, which was mostly lung adenocarcinoma or squamous cell carcinoma, H&E was combined with p63, CK5, Napsin A and TTF-1 immunohistochemistry. Using Adaptive Biotechnologies, the researchers ran TCR-beta sequencing on some 34 paired NSCLC tumour and non-adjacent lung specimens, along with about two dozen tumour-only specimens. Supplementary cohort #1 consisted of roughly 9 lung adenocarcinoma cases with paired tumour/lung TCR-beta sequencing and with TIL populations generated to assess tumour reactivity. Several tumour specimens with TCR-beta data were rare histological subtypes and were excluded from the subtype comparisons.

V lost 5 bases and J lost 7 bases; the stretch between them is 17 bases long. Spanning cysteine to phenylalanine, the CDR3 consists of 15 amino acids. Only CDR3 DNA is held: 45 bases, read in frame from base 1. Per the germline V gene (reference sequence), LNHDA is the CDR1 and SQIVND is the CDR2. Worth noting for this clone: Its antigen is unknown. The sample holds no much larger clone one base away, and base qualities are not on file.

TCR-beta CDR3 regions were amplified from genomic DNA by a two-step multiplex PCR, with the second step adding Illumina-compatible adaptors. As a commercial immunoSEQ service, TCR-beta immunosequencing was carried out on an Illumina platform. Turning to the authors' computational methods: Repertoires were summarised by productive clonality and by Top 10 Clones, defined as the percentage of T-cell templates derived from the ten most frequent sequences. Productive clonality had a range of 0 to 1, where 1 means a monoclonal population. Tumour-associated clones were defined as sequences comprising at least 0.1% of tumour T-cell templates but absent from matched non-adjacent lung, identified via log10 scatter plots. Student's t-tests were used for two-group comparisons, ANOVA was used for stages, and linear regression was used for relationships, with analyses conducted in GraphPad Prism7 and R. TCRdb mirrors the immuneACCESS table, restricted to in-frame sequences. Some clones are absent from its copies; in checked studies, under half trace to an unresolved V gene, and the reason for the others is unknown. V and J calls and clone size are copied from that table; D and trimming were computed from the DNA. This sample lists around 3,000 clones; around 80% were detected once. Around 4.5% of the sample goes to the ten largest clones.

The paper as a whole reports these results and caveats: Tumour-associated clones >0.5% occurred in nearly half of NSCLC cases: about 35% of adenocarcinomas versus 75% to 80% of squamous carcinomas. The reactivity cohort contained only 9 to 10 cases, and the tumour-reactive clones were not shown to have sequences in common with the dominant in vivo tumour-associated clones. In roughly 10 adenocarcinoma cases, a strong correlation was found between maximal tumour-associated clone frequency and TIL tumour reactivity, whereas no such correlation was found between overall clonality and TIL tumour reactivity. No significant correlation was found between smoking pack-years and tumour TCR-beta clonality. Compared with lung adenocarcinoma tumours, lung squamous cell carcinoma showed significantly higher Top 10 clone scores and productive clonality.

Frozen aliquots of unsorted single-cell suspensions were used for genomic DNA extraction with the QIAamp DNA kit. The tumour samples consisted of surgically resected non-small cell lung cancer tissue. Tissues arrived within 2 hours of resection and were immediately processed into single-cell suspensions. Tissue was mechanically dissociated and enzymatically digested with DNase I, collagenase I and hyaluronidase for approximately 31 minutes at 37 °C, then filtered and RBC-lysed. The chain links TRBV19 with TRBJ1-4, with TRBD1 perhaps the D gene, on 5 matching bases. Sample: lung tumor tissue. The TCR comes from a human donor with non-small cell lung cancer. CDR3 protein: CASSGWTRSGEKLFF. The DNA reads TGTGCCAGTAGTGGGTGGACAAGGTCGGGTGAAAAACTGTTTTTT.